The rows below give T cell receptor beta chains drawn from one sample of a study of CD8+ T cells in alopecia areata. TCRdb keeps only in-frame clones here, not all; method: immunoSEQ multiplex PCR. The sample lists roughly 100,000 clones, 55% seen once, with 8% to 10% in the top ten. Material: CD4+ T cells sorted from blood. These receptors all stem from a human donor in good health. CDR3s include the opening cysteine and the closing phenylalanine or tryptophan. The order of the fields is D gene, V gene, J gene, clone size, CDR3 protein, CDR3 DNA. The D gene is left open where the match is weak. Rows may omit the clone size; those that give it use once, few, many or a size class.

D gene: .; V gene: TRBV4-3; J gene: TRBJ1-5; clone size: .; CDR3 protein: CASRLALVGPYSNQPQHF; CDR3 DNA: TGCGCCAGCAGACTGGCCCTAGTAGGCCCGTATAGCAATCAGCCCCAGCATTTT
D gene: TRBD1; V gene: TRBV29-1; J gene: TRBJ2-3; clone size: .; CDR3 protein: CSGTTGGSDTQYF; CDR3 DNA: TGCAGCGGGACTACAGGGGGGTCCGATACGCAGTATTTT
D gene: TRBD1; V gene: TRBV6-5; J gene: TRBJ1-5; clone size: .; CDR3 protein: CASRPDRGSNQPQHF; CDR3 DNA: TGTGCCAGCAGACCGGACAGGGGCAGCAATCAGCCCCAGCATTTT
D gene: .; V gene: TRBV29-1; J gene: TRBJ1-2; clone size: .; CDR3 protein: CSAYGPYGYTF; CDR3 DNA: TGCAGCGCCTACGGTCCTTATGGCTACACCTTC
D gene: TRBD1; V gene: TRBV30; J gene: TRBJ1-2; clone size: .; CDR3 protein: CAWSWDRGMRYTF; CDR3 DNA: TGTGCCTGGAGTTGGGACAGGGGGATGAGGTACACCTTC
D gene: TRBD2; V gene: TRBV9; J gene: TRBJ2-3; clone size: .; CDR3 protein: CASSVVPGGPADTQYF; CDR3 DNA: TGTGCCAGCAGCGTAGTTCCGGGGGGGCCCGCAGATACGCAGTATTTT
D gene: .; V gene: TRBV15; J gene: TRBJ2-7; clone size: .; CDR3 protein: CATSREGPGYEQYF; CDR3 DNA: TGTGCCACCAGCAGAGAGGGACCGGGCTACGAGCAGTACTTC
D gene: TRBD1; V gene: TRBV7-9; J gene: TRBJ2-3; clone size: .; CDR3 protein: CASSLKGQAKDTQYF; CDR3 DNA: TGTGCCAGCAGCTTGAAGGGACAGGCAAAAGATACGCAGTATTTT
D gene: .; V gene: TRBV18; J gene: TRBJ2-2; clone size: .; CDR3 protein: CASSPPLGGTGELFF; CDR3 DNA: TGTGCCAGCTCACCGCCCCTTGGAGGGACCGGGGAGCTGTTTTTT
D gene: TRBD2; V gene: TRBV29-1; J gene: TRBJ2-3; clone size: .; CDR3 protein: CSVAGLNTDTQYF; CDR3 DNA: TGCAGCGTTGCGGGACTAAACACAGATACGCAGTATTTT
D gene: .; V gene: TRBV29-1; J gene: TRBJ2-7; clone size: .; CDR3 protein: CSVEAGGAREQYF; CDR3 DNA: TGCAGCGTTGAAGCTGGGGGGGCGAGGGAGCAGTACTTC
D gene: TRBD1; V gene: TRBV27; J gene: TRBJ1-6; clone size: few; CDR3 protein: CASSLFRTGISPHNSPLHF; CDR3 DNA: TGTGCCAGCAGTTTATTCCGGACAGGGATTTCTCCTCATAATTCACCCCTCCACTTT
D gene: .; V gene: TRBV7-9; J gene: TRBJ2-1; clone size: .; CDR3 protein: CASSLVSTIHAKHNEQFF; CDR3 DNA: TGTGCCAGCAGCTTAGTTTCCACGATACACGCTAAACACAATGAGCAGTTCTTC
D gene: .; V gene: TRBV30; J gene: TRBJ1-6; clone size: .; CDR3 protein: CAWKGEISPLHF; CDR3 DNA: TGTGCCTGGAAAGGAGAGATTTCACCCCTCCACTTT
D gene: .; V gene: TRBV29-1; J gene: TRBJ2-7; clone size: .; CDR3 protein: CSVSGLGSSYEQYF; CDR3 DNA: TGCAGCGTATCGGGACTGGGGAGCTCCTACGAGCAGTACTTC
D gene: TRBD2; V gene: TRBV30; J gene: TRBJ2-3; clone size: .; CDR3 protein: CAWSAPSGLLKADTQYF; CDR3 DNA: TGTGCCTGGAGTGCTCCCTCGGGACTACTAAAGGCAGATACGCAGTATTTT
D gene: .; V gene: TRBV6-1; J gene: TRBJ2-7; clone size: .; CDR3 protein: CASIENQAFGEQYF; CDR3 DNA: TGTGCCAGCATCGAAAATCAGGCCTTCGGCGAGCAGTACTTC
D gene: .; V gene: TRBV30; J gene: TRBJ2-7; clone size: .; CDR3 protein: CAWRASGSFYEQYF; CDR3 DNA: TGTGCCTGGAGGGCTAGTGGCAGCTTCTACGAGCAGTACTTC
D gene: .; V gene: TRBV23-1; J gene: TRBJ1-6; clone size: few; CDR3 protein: CASSGIPCSPLHF; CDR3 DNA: TGCGCCAGTTCCGGGATCCCTTGTTCACCCCTCCACTTT
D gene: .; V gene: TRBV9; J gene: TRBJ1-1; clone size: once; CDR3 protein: CASSVDPGRGEAFF; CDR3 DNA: TGTGCCAGCAGCGTCGACCCAGGGCGAGGTGAAGCTTTCTTT
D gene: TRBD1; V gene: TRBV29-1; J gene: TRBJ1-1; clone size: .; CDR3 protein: CSTQAGGAEAFF; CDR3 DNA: TGCAGCACTCAGGCAGGGGGCGCTGAAGCTTTCTTT
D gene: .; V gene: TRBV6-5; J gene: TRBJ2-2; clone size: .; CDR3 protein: CASSYRGTGELFF; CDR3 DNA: TGTGCCAGCAGTTACAGGGGCACCGGGGAGCTGTTTTTT
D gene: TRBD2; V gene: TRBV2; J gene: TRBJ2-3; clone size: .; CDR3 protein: CASRGTSGADTQYF; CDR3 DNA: TGTGCCAGCAGGGGGACTAGCGGGGCAGATACGCAGTATTTT
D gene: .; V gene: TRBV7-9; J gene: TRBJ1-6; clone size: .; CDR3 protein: CASSLAGADNSPLHF; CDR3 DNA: TGTGCCAGCAGCTTAGCAGGGGCCGATAATTCACCCCTCCACTTT
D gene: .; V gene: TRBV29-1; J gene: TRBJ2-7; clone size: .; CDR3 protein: CSVSPTAAYEQYF; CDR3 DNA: TGCAGCGTCTCACCTACTGCGGCCTACGAGCAGTACTTC
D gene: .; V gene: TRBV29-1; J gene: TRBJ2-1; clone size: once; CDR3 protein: CSAVGIIAYNEQFF; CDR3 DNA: TGCAGCGCCGTGGGGATAATAGCCTACAATGAGCAGTTCTTC
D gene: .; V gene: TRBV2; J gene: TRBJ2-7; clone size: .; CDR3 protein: CASRGQFTSYEQYF; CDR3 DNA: TGTGCCAGCAGGGGACAATTCACCTCCTACGAGCAGTACTTC
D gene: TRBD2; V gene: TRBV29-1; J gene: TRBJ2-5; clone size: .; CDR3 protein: CSVEPSGDVKTQYF; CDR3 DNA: TGCAGCGTTGAACCTAGCGGGGACGTTAAGACCCAGTACTTC
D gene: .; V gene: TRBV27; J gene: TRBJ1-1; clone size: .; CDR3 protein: CASSLSRSPNTEAFF; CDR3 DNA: TGTGCCAGCAGTTTATCGAGGTCACCGAACACTGAAGCTTTCTTT
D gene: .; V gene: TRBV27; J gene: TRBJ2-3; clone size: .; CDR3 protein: CASSLLGGPGADTQYF; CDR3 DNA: TGTGCCAGCAGTTTATTGGGTGGGCCCGGAGCAGATACGCAGTATTTT
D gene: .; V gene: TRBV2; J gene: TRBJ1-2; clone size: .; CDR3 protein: CASRVRGSYGYTF; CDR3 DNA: TGTGCCAGCCGAGTCCGGGGGAGCTATGGCTACACCTTC
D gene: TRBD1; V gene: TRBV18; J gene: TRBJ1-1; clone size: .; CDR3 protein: CASSPPRTGVLNTEAFF; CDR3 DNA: TGTGCCAGCTCACCACCGAGGACAGGGGTCCTGAACACTGAAGCTTTCTTT
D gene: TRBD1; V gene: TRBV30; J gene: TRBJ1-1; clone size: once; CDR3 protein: CAWSGRPGTANTEAFF; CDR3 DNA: TGTGCCTGGAGTGGTCGCCCCGGGACAGCGAACACTGAAGCTTTCTTT
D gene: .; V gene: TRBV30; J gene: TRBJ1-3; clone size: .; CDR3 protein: CAWRAGGNTIYF; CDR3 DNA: TGTGCCTGGAGGGCAGGGGGAAACACCATATATTTT
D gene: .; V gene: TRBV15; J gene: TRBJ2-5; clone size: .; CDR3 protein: CATSRGIQETQYF; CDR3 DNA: TGTGCCACCAGCAGAGGGATCCAAGAGACCCAGTACTTC
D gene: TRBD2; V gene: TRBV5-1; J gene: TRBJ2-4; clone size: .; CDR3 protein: CASSFVAGSGTKNIQYF; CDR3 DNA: TGCGCCAGCAGCTTCGTAGCGGGGTCTGGGACCAAAAACATTCAGTACTTC
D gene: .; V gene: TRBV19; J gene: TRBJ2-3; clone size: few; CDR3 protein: CASSSAPDTQYF; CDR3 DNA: TGTGCCAGTTCTTCTGCGCCAGATACGCAGTATTTT
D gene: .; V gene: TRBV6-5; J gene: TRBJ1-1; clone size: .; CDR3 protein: CPGPKRGVTNTEAFF; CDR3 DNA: TGCCCGGGGCCTAAAAGAGGGGTTACAAACACTGAAGCTTTCTTT
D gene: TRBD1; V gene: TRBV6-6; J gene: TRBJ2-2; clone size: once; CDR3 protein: CASSSDRANTGELFF; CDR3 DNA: TGTGCCAGCAGTTCCGACAGGGCCAACACCGGGGAGCTGTTTTTT
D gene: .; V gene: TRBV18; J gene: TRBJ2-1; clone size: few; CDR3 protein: CASSHRTSSYNEQFF; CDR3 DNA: TGTGCCAGCTCCCACAGGACCAGCTCCTACAATGAGCAGTTCTTC
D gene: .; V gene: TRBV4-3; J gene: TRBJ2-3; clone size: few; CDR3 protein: CASSQVGPLNTQYF; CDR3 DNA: TGCGCCAGCAGCCAAGTAGGCCCCCTCAATACGCAGTATTTT
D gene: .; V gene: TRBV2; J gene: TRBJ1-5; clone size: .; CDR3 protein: CASTVTGLAGQPQHF; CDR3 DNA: TGTGCCAGCACCGTAACAGGCTTAGCTGGTCAGCCCCAGCATTTT
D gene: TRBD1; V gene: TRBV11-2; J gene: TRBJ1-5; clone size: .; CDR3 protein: CASSPGQGTYNQPQHF; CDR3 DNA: TGTGCCAGCAGCCCGGGACAGGGGACCTACAATCAGCCCCAGCATTTT
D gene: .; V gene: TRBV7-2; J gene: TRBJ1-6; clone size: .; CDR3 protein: CASSRPYSPLHF; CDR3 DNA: TGTGCCAGCAGCCGGCCGTATTCACCCCTCCACTTT
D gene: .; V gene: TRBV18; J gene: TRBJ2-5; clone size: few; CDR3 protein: CASSQATGGEQYF; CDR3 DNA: TGTGCCAGCTCACAGGCCACCGGGGGAGAGCAGTACTTC
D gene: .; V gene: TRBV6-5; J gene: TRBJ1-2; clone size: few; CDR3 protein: CASSYAAGRKSYTF; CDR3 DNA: TGTGCCAGCAGTTATGCGGCAGGGCGCAAAAGCTACACCTTC
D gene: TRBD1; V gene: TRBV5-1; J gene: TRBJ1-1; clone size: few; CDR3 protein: CASSLGTGTANTEAFF; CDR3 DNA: TGCGCCAGCAGCTTGGGGACCGGGACAGCGAACACTGAAGCTTTCTTT
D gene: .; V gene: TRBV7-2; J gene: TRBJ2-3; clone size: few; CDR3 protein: CASRGAADTQYF; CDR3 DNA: TGTGCCAGCAGGGGTGCGGCAGATACGCAGTATTTT
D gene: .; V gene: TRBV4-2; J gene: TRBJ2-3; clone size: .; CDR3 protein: CASSQEGGGGPSTDTQYF; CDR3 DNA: TGTGCCAGCAGCCAAGAAGGGGGGGGTGGACCCAGCACAGATACGCAGTATTTT
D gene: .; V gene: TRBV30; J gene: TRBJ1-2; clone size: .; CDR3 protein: CAWSVPYLNYGYTF; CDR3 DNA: TGTGCCTGGAGTGTACCATACTTAAACTATGGCTACACCTTC
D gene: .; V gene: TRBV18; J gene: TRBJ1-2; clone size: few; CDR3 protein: CASCTDPNYGYTF; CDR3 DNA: TGTGCCAGCTGCACGGATCCTAACTATGGCTACACCTTC
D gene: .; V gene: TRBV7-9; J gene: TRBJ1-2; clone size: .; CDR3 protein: CASSGSPAGDGYTF; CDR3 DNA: TGTGCCAGCAGCGGGTCTCCAGCAGGCGATGGCTACACCTTC
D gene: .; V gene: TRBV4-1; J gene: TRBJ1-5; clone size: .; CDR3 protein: CASSRGFSRDSNQPQHF; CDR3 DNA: TGCGCCAGCAGCAGGGGCTTCTCTCGGGATAGCAATCAGCCCCAGCATTTT
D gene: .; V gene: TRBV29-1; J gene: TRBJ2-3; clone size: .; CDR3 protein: CSVKSGVNTQYF; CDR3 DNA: TGCAGCGTGAAATCAGGGGTGAATACGCAGTATTTT
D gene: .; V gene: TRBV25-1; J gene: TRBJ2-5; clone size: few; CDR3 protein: CASSELAGGETQYF; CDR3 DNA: TGTGCCAGCAGCGAACTAGCAGGGGGAGAGACCCAGTACTTC
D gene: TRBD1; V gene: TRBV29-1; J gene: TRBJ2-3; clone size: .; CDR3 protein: CSVHRGILYTDTQYF; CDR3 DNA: TGCAGCGTGCACAGGGGTATCTTGTATACAGATACGCAGTATTTT
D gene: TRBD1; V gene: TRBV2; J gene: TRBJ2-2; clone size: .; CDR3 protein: CASQDRGLGELFF; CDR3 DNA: TGTGCCAGCCAGGACAGGGGGCTCGGGGAGCTGTTTTTT
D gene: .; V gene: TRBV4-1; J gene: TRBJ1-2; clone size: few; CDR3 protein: CASSHPGTESNYGYTF; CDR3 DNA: TGCGCCAGCAGCCATCCAGGGACCGAGAGTAACTATGGCTACACCTTC
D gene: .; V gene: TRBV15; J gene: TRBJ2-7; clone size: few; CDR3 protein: CATSREDGAYEQYF; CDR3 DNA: TGTGCCACCAGCAGGGAAGACGGAGCTTACGAGCAGTACTTC
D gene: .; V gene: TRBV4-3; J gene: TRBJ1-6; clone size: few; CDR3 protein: CASSQDLRSYNSPLHF; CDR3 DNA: TGCGCCAGCAGCCAAGATCTCAGGTCCTATAATTCACCCCTCCACTTT